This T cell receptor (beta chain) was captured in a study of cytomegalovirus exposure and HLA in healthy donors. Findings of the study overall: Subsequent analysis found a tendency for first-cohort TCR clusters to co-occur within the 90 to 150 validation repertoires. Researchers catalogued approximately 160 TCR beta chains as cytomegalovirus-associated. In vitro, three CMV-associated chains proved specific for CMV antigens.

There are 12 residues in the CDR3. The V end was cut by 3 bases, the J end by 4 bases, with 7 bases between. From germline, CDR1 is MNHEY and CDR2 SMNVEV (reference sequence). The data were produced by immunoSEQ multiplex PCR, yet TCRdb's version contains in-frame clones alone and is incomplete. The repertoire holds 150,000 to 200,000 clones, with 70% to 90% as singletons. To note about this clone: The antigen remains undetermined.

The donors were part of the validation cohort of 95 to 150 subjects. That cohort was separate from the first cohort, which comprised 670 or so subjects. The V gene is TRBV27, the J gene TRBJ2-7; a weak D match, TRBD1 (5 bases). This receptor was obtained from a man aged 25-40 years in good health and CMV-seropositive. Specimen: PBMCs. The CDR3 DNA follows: TGTGCCAGCAGTTTCCAGGGTTACGAGCAGTACTTC. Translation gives CASSFQGYEQYF.